Following are 2 T cell receptor beta chains from one sample sequenced in a study of blood T cell repertoires in COVID-19. The data were produced by immunoSEQ multiplex PCR, yet TCRdb's version contains in-frame clones alone and is incomplete. Of under 350,000 clones listed, 75% to 90% are singletons. Source material: peripheral blood. These receptors were obtained from a man between 60 and 70 years old who had recovered from COVID-19.

This chain joins TRBV27 and TRBJ2-7, with D possibly matching TRBD2 (6 bases). The CDR3 spans 13 residues. Per the germline V gene, CDR1 is MNHEY and CDR2 is SMNVEV (reference sequence). Between the trimmed V and J ends, which lost 5 bases and 5 bases, there was a span of 13 bases. In nucleotides, the CDR3 is TGTGCCAGCAGTCCCACGGGGGTCGACGAGCAGTACTTC. This gives the protein CASSPTGVDEQYF.

The chain combines TRBV5-4 with TRBJ1-2; maybe TRBD1 (6 bases). Germline CDR1 and CDR2: SGHNT and YYREEE (reference sequence). CDR3 size: 15 residues. The ends were cut back, 1 base at V and 1 base at J, with 11 bases in the middle. In nucleotides, the CDR3 is TGTGCCAGCAGCTTGAGGACAGTCATTAACTATGGCTACACCTTC. Encoded protein: CASSLRTVINYGYTF.